This TCR beta chain stems from a study of regulatory T cells in long-lasting Graves disease. Across the whole study: Less than 3 months of antithyroid drugs had been taken by newly diagnosed Graves' patients.

With regard to this clonotype: Its antigen is as yet unknown.

Whole-study results and caveats: TCR diversity was lower in persistent Graves' patients than in newly diagnosed ones.

Both iRepertoire HTBI primers and Arm-PCR of CDR3 regions were used to build the TCR beta libraries. TCRdb ran MiXCR on the multiplex PCR reads and lists one entry per CDR3 protein. There are some 560,000 distinct CDR3 sequences in the sample; more than 15% occur only once, and roughly 25% lies in the top ten. The CDR3 has 14 residues. Per the germline V gene, CDR1 is LNHDA and CDR2 is SQIVND (reference sequence). V was clipped by 3 bases and J by 7 bases; unmatched bases: 5. The time point: newly diagnosed GD, antithyroid drugs for less than 3 months. PBMCs were the source of the RNA used for TCR sequencing. EDTA tubes received roughly 8.6 milliliters of drawn peripheral blood. These same records also appear under a second study, on T cells in Graves' hyperthyroidism and ophthalmopathy. That study reports: A patient was excluded if there was uncontrolled infection, other autoimmune disease, pregnancy or lactation.

The sequencing here drew on peripheral blood mononuclear cells (PBMCs), taken at new diagnosis, from a patient treated with antithyroid drugs. The chain links TRBV19 to TRBJ1-5, with 8 bases matching TRBD1. The TCR originated in a woman aged 35 to 59 with Graves disease. CDR3 DNA: TGTGCCAGTAGTATGGCAGGGGGCAGACAGCCCCAGCATTTT. This encodes CASSMAGGRQPQHF.